This TCR beta chain came from a study of T-cell reconstitution after alpha-beta-depleted transplantation in children. Unique molecular identifiers were incorporated when the TCRbeta library was constructed. From the PCR reads, TCRdb called clonotypes with MiXCR, one entry per CDR3 protein. The data hold hundreds of thousands of distinct CDR3 sequences, with 10% to 15% observed a single time. CDR1 is SQVTM, CDR2 ANQGSEA, per germline. V shed 4 bases, J shed 4 bases, and the junction held 16 bases outside the gene matches. The CDR3 has 16 amino acids. The V call is TRBV29-1, the J call TRBJ2-7; 7 bases map to TRBD2. This TCR derives from a male patient younger than 18 who had a stem cell transplant for acute myeloid leukemia, so the T cells may come from the graft donor. The source was PBMCs, mostly from graft donor cells, collected 360 days after TCRalphabeta/CD19-depleted stem cell transplant. The CDR3 bases are TGCAGCGTTGCTAAGGTTCGGGGGGAGCGGGAATACGAGCAGTACTTC. The encoded protein is CSVAKVRGEREYEQYF.